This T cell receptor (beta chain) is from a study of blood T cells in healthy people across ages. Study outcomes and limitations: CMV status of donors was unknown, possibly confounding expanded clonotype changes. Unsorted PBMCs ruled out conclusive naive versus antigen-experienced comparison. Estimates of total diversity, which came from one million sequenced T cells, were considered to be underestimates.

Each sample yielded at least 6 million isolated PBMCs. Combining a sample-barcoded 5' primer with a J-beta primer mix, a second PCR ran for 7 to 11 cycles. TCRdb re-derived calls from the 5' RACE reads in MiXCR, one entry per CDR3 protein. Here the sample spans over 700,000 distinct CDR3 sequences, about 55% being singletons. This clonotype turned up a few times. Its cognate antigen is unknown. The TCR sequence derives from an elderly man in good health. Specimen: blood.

CDR3 DNA: TGCAGCGCCGCACCCATGACAGGGTCCTACGAGCAGTACTTC. It translates to CSAAPMTGSYEQYF. The chain joins TRBV29-1 to TRBJ2-7, with 7 bases matching TRBD1. The CDR3 loop spans 14 amino acids. V was pared by 7 bases and J by 1 base, with 10 bases of the junction left unmatched. Germline assignment: CDR1 SQVTM and CDR2 ANQGSEA.